One sample yielded the 29 T cell receptor beta chains listed below, sequenced in a study of high-grade serous ovarian cancer treatment subgroups. Tumor tissue was taken before any definitive surgery or chemotherapy was given. TCRdb's table, derived via immunoSEQ multiplex PCR, lists solely in-frame clones and lacks some. Of about 40,000 clones in the sample, about four fifths are singletons; the top ten hold roughly 3%. The sequenced sample was tumor tissue. These receptors were taken from a human donor with high-grade serous ovarian cancer.

The rearrangement uses TRBV10-3 and TRBJ2-7; D is unclear. Trimming removed 3 bases from V and 9 bases from J, with 12 bases in between. The V gene's germline CDR1 is ENHRY and CDR2 SYGVKD. There are 12 residues in the CDR3. The CDR3 region is CAISDKLQGQYF. The DNA for the CDR3 is TGTGCCATCAGTGATAAGCTACAAGGGCAGTACTTC.

The rearrangement joins TRBV7-6 to TRBJ1-1; a possible D gene is TRBD1 (5 bases). This CDR3 has 15 amino acids. Germline V gene lookup returns CDR1 SGHVS and CDR2 FNYEAQ. The germline V and J ends were trimmed by 1 base and 3 bases, with 12 bases remaining between them. The CDR3 region is CASSLDDDRDTEAFF. CDR3 sequence (DNA): TGTGCCAGCAGCTTAGACGACGACAGAGACACTGAAGCTTTCTTT.

CDR3 sequence: CASSLGQASGKYEQYF. The CDR3 coding sequence is TGCGCCAGCAGCCTGGGGCAGGCTAGCGGGAAGTACGAGCAGTACTTC. The chain employs TRBV5-1 and TRBJ2-7; 9 bases are shared with TRBD2. This CDR3 spans 16 amino acids. V shed 4 bases and J 4 bases; nucleotides not matched to a gene: 12. Germline CDR1 and CDR2: SGHRS and YFSETQ.

The chain has TRBV6-1 and TRBJ2-1, with D perhaps matching TRBD1 or TRBD2 (5 bases each). CDR1 is MNHNS and CDR2 is SASEGT in the germline V gene. The CDR3 sequence is 14 residues long. With 6 bases removed from V and 4 bases from J, the gap between germline ends came to 13 bases. CDR3 DNA sequence: TGTGCCAGCAGGGGGACGGACCTTTACAATGAGCAGTTCTTC. Encoded protein: CASRGTDLYNEQFF.

This clone was seen just once. The V call is TRBV7-2, the J call TRBJ2-7, with a possible D match to TRBD2 (5 bases). Trimming removed 4 bases at V and 5 bases at J, with 18 bases between. This CDR3 contains 15 residues. Looked up from germline, CDR1 is SGHTA and CDR2 is FQGNSA. The CDR3 is CASSSDFTPPHEQYF. In DNA form, the CDR3 reads TGTGCCAGCAGCTCGGACTTTACTCCGCCCCACGAGCAGTACTTC.

The table lists this clone with a count of one. The V gene is TRBV14, the J gene TRBJ1-1; 8 bases match TRBD1. The CDR3 covers 16 residues. The germline V gene has CDR1 SGHDN and CDR2 FVKESK. With 4 bases clipped from V and 5 bases from J, the junction kept 12 bases outside the gene matches. The CDR3 nucleotides read TGTGCCAGCAGCCCCCATCAGACAGGGGCGAATACTGAAGCTTTCTTT. This gives the protein CASSPHQTGANTEAFF.

A single count supports this clone. This rearrangement joins TRBV29-1 to TRBJ1-1; TRBD1 agrees at 7 bases. Per the germline V gene, CDR1 is SQVTM and CDR2 is ANQGSEA. The V gene end was trimmed by 7 bases and the J gene end by 6 bases; junction bases not matched to a gene: 11. There are 13 residues in the CDR3. The CDR3 DNA is TGCAGCGGCCTCTCTTTAAGGGGGCCTGAAGCTTTCTTT. Protein sequence: CSGLSLRGPEAFF.

V and J are TRBV6-4 and TRBJ1-2; 7 nucleotides line up with TRBD1. In germline, CDR1 is MRHNA, CDR2 SNTAGT. This CDR3 region has 15 residues. V was pared by 4 bases and J by 1 base, with 6 bases of the junction left unmatched. CDR3 nucleotide sequence: TGTGCCAGCAGTGTCCGACAGGGCTATAACTATGGCTACACCTTC. Protein: CASSVRQGYNYGYTF.

This sequence joins TRBV5-8 and TRBJ1-2, with TRBD1 as a possible D gene (5 bases). From germline, CDR1 is SGHTS and CDR2 YDEGEE. The CDR3 consists of 15 residues. V lost 4 bases to trimming and J lost 1 base, with 14 bases between them. The CDR3 reads CASSPGTAVNYGYTF. The CDR3 region has the DNA TGTGCCAGCAGCCCCGGGACCGCAGTTAACTATGGCTACACCTTC.

The chain links TRBV27 to TRBJ2-7; 7 nucleotides match TRBD1. CDR3 length: 15 residues. Germline CDR1 MNHEY, CDR2 SMNVEV (reference sequence). V lost 5 bases, J lost 5 bases, and 12 bases stayed unmatched. DNA for the CDR3: TGTGCCAGCAGTCAGTGGGACAGCATATTCAACGAGCAGTACTTC. This translates into CASSQWDSIFNEQYF.

This chain uses TRBV30 with TRBJ1-1; D not resolved. The V gene's germline CDR1 is GTSNPN and CDR2 SVGIG (reference sequence). Between the trimmed V and J ends, which lost 1 base and 4 bases, there was a span of 19 bases. CDR3 length: 16 residues. This CDR3 is CAWSASLAGPSTEAFF. The CDR3 DNA follows: TGTGCCTGGAGTGCTTCTTTAGCGGGTCCAAGCACTGAAGCTTTCTTT.

The chain carries TRBV7-2 and TRBJ2-1; either TRBD1 or TRBD2 may fit D (7 bases each). The CDR3 is made up of 18 amino acids. V was clipped by 4 bases and J by 15 bases, with 34 bases between them. Germline V gene data show CDR1 as SGHTA and CDR2 as FQGNSA. CDR3 sequence (DNA): TGTGCCAGCAGCTCCCCAGGGGGGAGGGCCGAAGCGGGGCAGGGAGGGTTCTTC. The encoded protein is CASSSPGGRAEAGQGGFF.

The chain employs TRBV28 and TRBJ1-1; no clear D. The CDR3 is 15 residues long. Germline V gives CDR1 MDHEN, CDR2 SYDVKM. V was cut by 6 bases and J by 2 bases, with 16 bases left in between. CDR3 loop: CASRRQGRPNTEAFF. DNA for the CDR3: TGTGCCAGCAGACGTCAAGGACGACCCAACACTGAAGCTTTCTTT.

This chain uses TRBV4-3 with TRBJ2-1; TRBD2 aligns across 7 bases. The CDR3 runs to 17 residues. Germline loops: CDR1 LGHNA, CDR2 YSLEER. V lost 4 bases to trimming and J lost 2 bases; unmatched junction nucleotides: 11. CDR3 nucleotides: TGCGCCAGCAGCCCTGATCCCCAAGCGGGGACCTACAATGAGCAGTTCTTC. Amino acid sequence: CASSPDPQAGTYNEQFF.

The genes are TRBV28 and TRBJ2-4; 7 bases match TRBD2. Trimming removed 8 bases from V and 2 bases from J; junction bases left unmatched: 9. This CDR3 comprises 15 residues. Germline values: CDR1 MDHEN, CDR2 SYDVKM. The CDR3 coding sequence is TGTGCCAGCCGGTCGGGGGAGGGTACCAAAAACATTCAGTACTTC. It is translated as CASRSGEGTKNIQYF.

This clone was detected once. The chain carries TRBV4-1 and TRBJ2-1; D possibly matches TRBD1 or TRBD2 (5 bases each). CDR1 is MGHRA, CDR2 YSYEKL, per germline. V shed 5 bases and J shed 2 bases, with 10 bases lying between them. The CDR3 runs 14 residues. The CDR3: CASSTGATYNEQFF. The CDR3 DNA sequence: TGCGCCAGCAGCACCGGGGCTACCTACAATGAGCAGTTCTTC.

A few counts support this clone. The chain uses TRBV27 and TRBJ2-7; 8 nucleotides align to TRBD1. Trimming removed 5 bases from V and 5 bases from J; junction bases left unmatched: 5. Germline loops: CDR1 MNHEY, CDR2 SMNVEV (reference sequence). The CDR3 totals 13 residues. The CDR3 reads CASSHDRGHEQYF. The CDR3, as DNA: TGTGCCAGCAGTCACGACAGGGGCCACGAGCAGTACTTC.

The genes are TRBV7-2 and TRBJ2-3; D remains ambiguous. Trimming took 5 bases from V and 5 from J, leaving 11 bases between them. The CDR3 is made up of 13 amino acids. Germline V gives CDR1 SGHTA, CDR2 FQGNSA. The CDR3 bases are TGTGCCAGCAGCCCGATCGTGGGAGATACGCAGTATTTT. Translated: CASSPIVGDTQYF.

The DNA of the CDR3 is TGTGCCTGGAGTAGCGGGGCGGGATACGAGCAGTACTTC. Its protein is CAWSSGAGYEQYF. The chain links TRBV30 to TRBJ2-7; 7 bases align to TRBD2. Germline loops: CDR1 GTSNPN, CDR2 SVGIG (reference sequence). There are 13 residues in the CDR3. V lost 2 bases to trimming and J lost 4 bases; unmatched junction nucleotides: 5.

As DNA, the CDR3 is TGTGCCAGCAGTTCGTCTGAATGGCGGGGGTGGGAGCAGTTCTTC. Its protein is CASSSSEWRGWEQFF. The chain carries TRBV28 and TRBJ2-1; 7 positions match TRBD2. J was trimmed by 10 bases and V by 4 bases; bases with no gene match: 13. The germline V gene has CDR1 MDHEN and CDR2 SYDVKM. CDR3 length: 15 residues.

V is TRBV25-1 and J is TRBJ1-5; 9 bases align to TRBD1. The CDR3 runs 15 residues. V lost 6 bases, J lost 4 bases, and 7 bases stayed unmatched. CDR1 MGHDK and CDR2 SYGVNS come from the germline V gene. The CDR3 sequence: CASSPGQGRNQPQHF. DNA for the CDR3: TGTGCCAGCAGCCCGGGACAGGGAAGGAATCAGCCCCAGCATTTT.

The chain has TRBV11-2 and TRBJ2-7; D perhaps matches TRBD1 (6 bases). V gave up 4 bases and J gave up 2 bases, with 27 bases separating them. The CDR3 totals 19 residues. Germline values: CDR1 SGHAT, CDR2 FQNNGV. The CDR3 reads CASSSSRDTANGQAYEQYF. CDR3 DNA: TGTGCCAGCAGCTCGAGCCGGGACACAGCCAATGGTCAAGCCTACGAGCAGTACTTC.

The V and J genes are TRBV19 and TRBJ2-1; a weak D match, TRBD1 (7 bases). This CDR3 spans 14 amino acids. The V and J ends lost 4 bases and 8 bases respectively, with 15 bases between them. Germline values: CDR1 LNHDA, CDR2 SQIVND (reference sequence). As DNA, the CDR3 is TGTGCCAGTAGTAAGGAGGGGGCGCGGGATGAGCAGTTCTTC. This gives the protein CASSKEGARDEQFF.

The chain has TRBV6-1 and TRBJ2-3, with D possibly matching TRBD1 (5 bases). The CDR3 covers 15 residues. The germline V and J ends were trimmed by 7 bases and 0 bases, with 14 bases remaining between them. The germline V gene has CDR1 MNHNS and CDR2 SASEGT. Here the CDR3 reads CASNVQGYSTDTQYF. The CDR3 DNA follows: TGTGCCAGCAACGTCCAGGGTTATAGCACAGATACGCAGTATTTT.

V is TRBV9 and J is TRBJ2-2; 13 bases match TRBD2. The CDR3 runs to 18 residues. The germline V gene encodes CDR1 SGDLS and CDR2 YYNGEE. J gave up 4 bases and V 4 bases, and 10 bases lay outside the gene matches. The CDR3 DNA follows: TGTGCCAGCAGCTCGGGACTAGCGGGACCTTGGGGCACCGGGGAGCTGTTTTTT. Translating it yields CASSSGLAGPWGTGELFF.

The V and J genes are TRBV11-3 and TRBJ2-3; TRBD1 matches 9 bases. Per the germline V gene, CDR1 is SGHNT and CDR2 is YENEEA. The CDR3 sequence is 15 residues long. J lost 3 bases, V lost 6 bases, and 7 bases had no gene match. The DNA for the CDR3 is TGTGCCAGCAGTCGAACAGGGGGCGGGACAGATACGCAGTATTTT. This sequence encodes CASSRTGGGTDTQYF.

CDR3 sequence reads: CASSVGRTERRSDRVRNEQFF. As DNA, the CDR3 is TGTGCCAGCAGCGTAGGTCGGACGGAACGACGGAGCGATCGGGTCCGCAATGAGCAGTTCTTC. The J gene is TRBJ2-1, the V gene TRBV9; D uncertain. The germline CDR1 and CDR2 sequences are SGDLS and YYNGEE. V lost 0 bases to trimming and J lost 6 bases, with 31 bases between them. There are 21 residues in the CDR3.

The J gene is TRBJ2-2, the V gene TRBV7-2, with a possible D match to TRBD1 (6 bases). Germline-derived CDR1 and CDR2 are SGHTA and FQGNSA. Deletions cut 2 bases from V and 7 bases from J, with 8 bases between. This CDR3 has 13 residues. The CDR3 spells CASSLSTGGELFF. The DNA of the CDR3 is TGTGCCAGCAGCTTATCGACAGGCGGGGAGCTGTTTTTT.

The rearrangement uses TRBV4-3 and TRBJ1-4; possible D gene TRBD1, 5 bases. The V end lost 1 base, the J end lost 5 bases, and 8 bases lay between the germline ends. This CDR3 region has 14 residues. Germline V gene sequence: CDR1 LGHNA, CDR2 YSLEER. The CDR3, as DNA: TGCGCCAGCAGCCAAGGGCCAGGGAATGAAAAACTGTTTTTT. Translated: CASSQGPGNEKLFF.